This TCR beta chain emerged from a study of T-cell reconstitution after alpha-beta-depleted transplantation in children. With regard to this clonotype: The antigen is undetermined.

The study, taken as a whole, reports: For some patients, TCRbeta diversity was high at day 60 because of recipient T cells and thymic progenitors that survived. Expanded clones from the graft, numbering several hundred, reportedly supplied alpha-beta T cells about two months after transplant. The main origin of T-cell counts and diversity one year after transplant was newly produced T cells.

This CDR3 contains 17 residues. Losses at the gene ends were 7 bases for V and 0 bases for J; bases not matched to a gene: 13. Germline CDR1 reads DFQATT; CDR2 reads SNEGSKA (reference sequence). Preparation of the TCRbeta library involved a method that used unique molecular identifiers. TCRdb reprocessed the PCR reads via MiXCR and lists one record per CDR3 protein. This repertoire shows 580,000 or so distinct CDR3 sequences, more than 20% found once; its top ten account for over 12%. The TCR originated in a boy less than two years old who had a stem cell transplant for acute myeloid leukemia, so the T cells may come from the graft donor. The sample here was PBMCs, mostly from graft donor cells, taken 360 days after TCRalphabeta/CD19-depleted stem cell transplant. The J gene is TRBJ1-5, the V gene TRBV20-1; 9 positions agree with TRBD1. CDR3 nucleotides: TGCAGTGTTGAACCGGGACAGGGAAGATATAGCAATCAGCCCCAGCATTTT. It specifies CSVEPGQGRYSNQPQHF.